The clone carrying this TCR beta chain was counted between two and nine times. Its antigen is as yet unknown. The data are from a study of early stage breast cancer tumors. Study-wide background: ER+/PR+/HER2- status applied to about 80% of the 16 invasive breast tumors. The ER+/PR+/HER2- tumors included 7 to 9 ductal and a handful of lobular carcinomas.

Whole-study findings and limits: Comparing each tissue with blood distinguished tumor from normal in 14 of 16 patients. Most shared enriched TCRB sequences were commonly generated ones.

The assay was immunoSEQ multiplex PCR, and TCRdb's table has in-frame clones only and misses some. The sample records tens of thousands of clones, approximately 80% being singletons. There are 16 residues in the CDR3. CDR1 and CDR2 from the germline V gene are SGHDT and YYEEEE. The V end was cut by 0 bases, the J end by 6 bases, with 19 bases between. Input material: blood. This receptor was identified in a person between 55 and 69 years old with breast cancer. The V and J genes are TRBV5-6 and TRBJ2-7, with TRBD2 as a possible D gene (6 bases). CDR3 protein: CASSLDRTGRVAEQYF. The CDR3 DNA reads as TGTGCCAGCAGCTTGGACCGGACCGGGAGAGTCGCCGAGCAGTACTTC.